In this sample, the clone carrying this T cell receptor (beta chain) turned up a few times. Its antigen is still unknown. V gave up 6 bases and J gave up 0 bases; unmatched junction bases: 7. This CDR3 is 17 amino acids long. From germline, CDR1 is SNHLY and CDR2 FYNNEI. The data stem from a study of T cells after yellow fever vaccination. Findings of the study overall: The CD4 and CD8 compartments had a small share of their clonotypes in common. In post-booster samples, most primary-vaccination clones reappeared (about 97% CD4, roughly 89% CD8).

5'RACE template switching added a universal primer site and UMIs to TCR cDNA. One entry per CDR3 protein results from TCRdb running MiXCR on the 5' RACE reads. The data show 450,000 to 650,000 distinct CDR3 sequences, roughly 13% seen once. The sample here was PBMCs, taken on the day of the yellow fever booster vaccination. The TCR originated in a man younger than 40 who received the YFV17D yellow fever vaccine. V is TRBV2 and J is TRBJ2-1; 11 nucleotides align to TRBD2. The DNA of the CDR3 is TGTGCCAGCAGACTAGCGGGAGCTATATCCTCCTACAATGAGCAGTTCTTC. Encoded protein: CASRLAGAISSYNEQFF.